Following are 32 T cell receptor beta chains from one sample sequenced in a study of blood T cell repertoires in COVID-19. Only in-frame clones appear in the TCRdb table, and some are missing; sequencing was by immunoSEQ multiplex PCR. The sample includes some 150,000 clones, approximately 88% seen only once; the top ten take 1.2%. Sample: PBMCs or T cells enriched from blood (not recorded which). These receptors came from a woman in her twenties or thirties with acute COVID-19.

This clone has a single count. This chain links TRBV4-1 with TRBJ1-6; D is unresolved. The CDR3 is made up of 14 amino acids. V was pared by 1 base and J by 8 bases, with 9 bases between. CDR1 is MGHRA and CDR2 is YSYEKL in the germline V gene. The CDR3: CASSQVAEDSPLHF. The CDR3 bases are TGCGCCAGCAGCCAAGTCGCGGAGGATTCACCCCTCCACTTT.

The chain carries TRBV4-3 and TRBJ1-5, with D hard to call. From germline, CDR1 is LGHNA and CDR2 YSLEER. V was shortened by 0 bases and J by 6 bases, with 15 bases between the two germline ends. The CDR3 sequence is 16 residues long. The chain's CDR3 is CASSQDRVPGSQPQHF. As DNA, the CDR3 is TGCGCCAGCAGCCAAGATCGAGTCCCAGGAAGTCAGCCCCAGCATTTT.

This chain uses TRBV11-3 with TRBJ2-1; 8 positions match TRBD2. The CDR3 has 15 amino acids. The junction had 5 bases not matched to a gene; V was cut back by 2 bases and J by 5 bases. Germline CDR1 and CDR2: SGHNT and YENEEA. As DNA, the CDR3 is TGTGCCAGCAGCTTAATGGCGGGAGGTAACAATGAGCAGTTCTTC. Translating gives CASSLMAGGNNEQFF.

This clone was recorded once. The chain has TRBV9 and TRBJ1-1, with D unclear. The V gene lost 7 bases and the J gene lost 1 base, with 14 bases spanning the gap. Germline V gives CDR1 SGDLS, CDR2 YYNGEE. CDR3 length: 14 amino acids. The CDR3 DNA sequence: TGTGCCAGCGGCCTCCCCGCGGGGAACACTGAAGCTTTCTTT. It yields the protein CASGLPAGNTEAFF.

The V and J genes are TRBV25-1 and TRBJ2-7, with D unclear. CDR1 and CDR2 from the germline V gene are MGHDK and SYGVNS. The CDR3 sequence is 15 residues long. V was cut by 1 base and J by 0 bases, with 10 bases left in between. CDR3 in DNA: TGTGCCAGCAGTGAATCTAAGAGCCACTCCTACGAGCAGTACTTC. Translating it yields CASSESKSHSYEQYF.

This clone was observed once. V and J are TRBV28 and TRBJ2-7, with TRBD2 matching 9 bases. V dropped 8 bases and J dropped 3; count of bases not matched to a gene: 5. The V gene's germline CDR1 is MDHEN and CDR2 SYDVKM. This CDR3 region has 13 residues. Written as DNA, the CDR3 is TGTGCCAGCGGCCTAGCGGGGTTCTACGAGCAGTACTTC. It codes for CASGLAGFYEQYF.

The CDR3 sequence is CASSYPFSPLHF. Here the CDR3 DNA reads TGTGCCAGCAGTTACCCGTTTTCACCCCTCCACTTT. The chain couples TRBV6-2 or TRBV6-3 to TRBJ1-6; D is uncertain. The CDR3 consists of 12 residues. V was shortened by 2 bases and J by 9 bases, with 5 bases between the two germline ends. Germline V gene lookup returns CDR1 MNHEY and CDR2 SVGEGT.

This chain connects TRBV4-1 to TRBJ1-1, with D uncertain. V dropped 3 bases and J dropped 1 base, with 9 bases sitting between them. This CDR3 comprises 14 residues. From germline, CDR1 is MGHRA and CDR2 YSYEKL. The CDR3 nucleotides read TGCGCCAGCAGCCAGGTTCGGGGGAACACTGAAGCTTTCTTT. This sequence encodes CASSQVRGNTEAFF.

This chain joins TRBV28 and TRBJ2-5; 14 nucleotides line up with TRBD2. Germline V CDR1 and CDR2: MDHEN, SYDVKM. The length of the CDR3 is 18 residues. V trimming: 3 bases; J trimming: 2 bases; junction bases outside the gene matches: 8. The CDR3 nucleotides are TGTGCCAGCAGTTTGGGACTAGCGGGAGCGGGGATACAAGAGACCCAGTACTTC. It is translated as CASSLGLAGAGIQETQYF.

This rearrangement joins TRBV25-1 to TRBJ2-1; D is uncertain. Germline CDR1 and CDR2: MGHDK and SYGVNS. Trimming shortened V by 7 bases and J by 6 bases, and 7 bases separated the two germline ends. The length of the CDR3 is 11 residues. The CDR3 region is CASTILNEQFF. CDR3 sequence (DNA): TGTGCCAGCACTATCCTCAATGAGCAGTTCTTC.

The chain links TRBV28 to TRBJ1-4; D call uncertain. Trimming pared 4 bases from V and 5 bases from J, leaving 17 bases between. There are 16 residues in the CDR3. Germline-derived CDR1 and CDR2 are MDHEN and SYDVKM. The CDR3 protein is CASSYSLTQKNEKLFF. The DNA for the CDR3 is TGTGCCAGCAGTTACTCATTGACACAAAAGAATGAAAAACTGTTTTTT.

V is TRBV30 and J is TRBJ2-7; TRBD2 matches 10 bases. The CDR3 is made up of 13 amino acids. The germline V gene encodes CDR1 GTSNPN and CDR2 SVGIG (reference sequence). Trimming removed 5 bases from V and 0 bases from J; junction bases left unmatched: 1. CDR3 DNA: TGTGCCTGGGCTAGCGGGAGCTCCTACGAGCAGTACTTC. Translated: CAWASGSSYEQYF.

This chain connects TRBV19 to TRBJ1-2; D remains ambiguous. The CDR3 is made up of 14 amino acids. V was clipped by 1 base and J by 2 bases, with 8 bases between them. Germline-derived CDR1 and CDR2 are LNHDA and SQIVND (reference sequence). This chain's CDR3 is CASSIVVPNYGYTF. CDR3 bases: TGTGCCAGTAGTATAGTAGTACCCAACTATGGCTACACCTTC.

In this sample, this clone turned up once. The rearrangement uses TRBV28 and TRBJ1-2, with D unresolved. Germline V gene data show CDR1 as MDHEN and CDR2 as SYDVKM. Trimming stripped 8 bases from V and 2 bases from J, with 6 bases between. CDR3 length: 11 amino acids. CDR3 amino acids: CASLSNYGYTF. The CDR3 DNA follows: TGTGCCAGCTTATCCAACTATGGCTACACCTTC.

This sequence joins TRBV19 and TRBJ1-5; tentatively, D is TRBD1 (5 bases). The CDR3 is 13 amino acids. Trimming cost V 5 bases and J 5 bases, with 10 bases left between them. CDR1 is LNHDA and CDR2 is SQIVND in the germline V gene (reference sequence). CDR3 protein: CASSEAGDQPQHF. The CDR3 coding sequence is TGTGCCAGTAGTGAAGCGGGGGATCAGCCCCAGCATTTT.

The rearrangement uses TRBV5-1 and TRBJ1-1; no clear D. This CDR3 has 15 residues. V lost 2 bases and J lost 3, with 14 bases in between. In germline, CDR1 is SGHRS, CDR2 YFSETQ. The CDR3 protein is CASSFTRMGDTEAFF. CDR3 sequence (DNA): TGCGCCAGCAGCTTCACAAGGATGGGAGACACTGAAGCTTTCTTT.

The V gene is TRBV7-8, the J gene TRBJ1-5; TRBD1 matches at 8 bases. Trimming cost V 1 base and J 0 bases; bases outside gene matches: 8. Germline V gives CDR1 SGHVS, CDR2 FQNEAQ. This CDR3 is built from 18 residues. For the CDR3, the DNA is TGTGCCAGCAGCTTAGAAGGCAGGGGGCGGAATAGCAATCAGCCCCAGCATTTT. Protein product: CASSLEGRGRNSNQPQHF. The variable domain in full, with the rest retrieved from reference TRBV7-8 and TRBJ1-5, is GAGVSQSPRYKVAKRGQDVALRCDPISGHVSLFWYQQALGQGPEFLTYFQNEAQLDKSGLPSDRFFAERPEGSVSTLKIQRTQQEDSAVYLCASSLEGRGRNSNQPQHFGDGTRLSIL.

CDR3 region: CASRRPQNTEAFF. The CDR3 coding sequence is TGTGCCAGCAGGAGGCCGCAGAACACTGAAGCTTTCTTT. The chain employs TRBV2 and TRBJ1-1; D not resolved. CDR3 length: 13 residues. Germline V gene sequence: CDR1 SNHLY, CDR2 FYNNEI. V was trimmed by 6 bases and J by 1 base, leaving 9 bases between them. The full variable domain, its missing parts supplied by reference TRBV2 and TRBJ1-1, is EPEVTQTPSHQVTQMGQEVILRCVPISNHLYFYWYRQILGQKVEFLVSFYNNEISEKSEIFDDQFSVERPDGSNFTLKIRSTKLEDSAMYFCASRRPQNTEAFFGQGTRLTVV.

CDR3 in amino acids: CASSSGISPVVGYTF. CDR3 bases: TGTGCCAGCAGTTCAGGGATTTCCCCGGTGGTGGGCTACACCTTC. The chain has TRBV27 and TRBJ1-2, with TRBD1 as a possible D gene (5 bases). The V end lost 4 bases, the J end lost 8 bases, and 20 bases lay between the germline ends. The CDR3 totals 15 residues. The germline CDR1 and CDR2 sequences are MNHEY and SMNVEV (reference sequence).

The chain links TRBV3-1 (or the pseudogene TRBV3-2) to TRBJ2-3, with D possibly matching TRBD2 (7 bases). The CDR3 contains 19 residues. The germline V gene encodes CDR1 LGHDT and CDR2 YNNKEL (reference sequence). The V and J ends lost 1 base and 1 base respectively, with 21 bases between them. The CDR3 protein is CASSQVLDGGGSRTDTQYF. The CDR3 DNA sequence: TGTGCCAGCAGCCAAGTCCTTGACGGGGGCGGGAGCCGCACAGATACGCAGTATTTT.

The chain links TRBV18 to TRBJ2-7; TRBD1 aligns across 10 bases. The V gene end was trimmed by 0 bases and the J gene end by 1 base; junction bases not matched to a gene: 0. Germline V lookup: CDR1 KGHSH, CDR2 LQKENI. The CDR3 is 15 amino acids. The CDR3 coding sequence is TGTGCCAGCTCACCACCGGGACAGGGGTCCTACGAGCAGTACTTC. Amino acid sequence: CASSPPGQGSYEQYF.

The V call is TRBV7-9, the J call TRBJ1-2; D perhaps matches TRBD1 (6 bases). The CDR3 extends over 13 amino acids. Germline lookup yields CDR1 SEHNR and CDR2 FQNEAQ (reference sequence). Between the trimmed V and J ends, which lost 3 bases and 8 bases, there was a span of 13 bases. The CDR3 region has the DNA TGTGCCAGCAGCTTTGGCGGGGGCGCCGGCTACACCTTC. Protein product: CASSFGGGAGYTF.

The chain couples TRBV11-2 to TRBJ1-5; 9 nucleotides agree with TRBD1. V shed 5 bases and J 5 bases; nucleotides not matched to a gene: 7. This CDR3 has 15 residues. Germline V gene data show CDR1 as SGHAT and CDR2 as FQNNGV. CDR3 sequence (DNA): TGTGCCAGCAGCCGGGGACAGGGATCAGATCAGCCCCAGCATTTT. It translates to CASSRGQGSDQPQHF.

The chain uses TRBV6-6 and TRBJ2-2; possibly TRBD2 for D (5 bases). Trimming removed 7 bases from V and 6 bases from J, with 15 bases in between. The CDR3 covers 14 residues. Per the germline V gene, CDR1 is MNHNY and CDR2 is SVGAGI (reference sequence). Here the CDR3 DNA reads TGTGCCAGCACAGCGGCGAGGTCGGCCGGGGAGCTGTTTTTT. Protein: CASTAARSAGELFF.

This clone was seen once. The J gene is TRBJ2-1, the V gene TRBV29-1, with 10 positions matching TRBD2. With 4 bases clipped from V and 6 bases from J, the junction kept 6 bases outside the gene matches. The CDR3 spans 14 residues. Germline V gene sequence: CDR1 SQVTM, CDR2 ANQGSEA. CDR3 loop: CSVGGLAGVNEQFF. The CDR3 DNA reads as TGCAGCGTTGGCGGGCTAGCGGGAGTCAATGAGCAGTTCTTC.

V gene TRBV3-1 (or the pseudogene TRBV3-2) combines with J gene TRBJ1-2; D is ambiguous. V was trimmed by 2 bases and J by 7 bases, leaving 11 bases between them. CDR1 and CDR2 (germline): LGHDT, YNNKEL (reference sequence). This CDR3 comprises 13 residues. The CDR3 DNA reads as TGTGCCAGCAGCCAAAGTTTGGAGAGTGGCTACACCTTC. It yields the protein CASSQSLESGYTF.

CDR3 coding DNA: TGTGCCAGCAGTTTTAGTCACCCCCTCTACAATGAGCAGTTCTTC. Residues: CASSFSHPLYNEQFF. This chain connects TRBV27 to TRBJ2-1; D not resolved. Germline CDR1 MNHEY, CDR2 SMNVEV (reference sequence). This CDR3 comprises 15 residues. V was pared by 3 bases and J by 3 bases, with 12 bases between.

The chain couples TRBV27 to TRBJ2-1; D is unresolved. Germline V gene data show CDR1 as MNHEY and CDR2 as SMNVEV (reference sequence). This CDR3 has 14 amino acids. The germline V and J ends were trimmed by 7 bases and 4 bases, with 14 bases remaining between them. CDR3 DNA: TGTGCCAGCACCCTTAGCCACGGGTACAATGAGCAGTTCTTC. Translating it yields CASTLSHGYNEQFF.

There are a few counts of this clone. The rearrangement links TRBV30 to TRBJ1-5; no clear D gene. Germline values: CDR1 GTSNPN, CDR2 SVGIG (reference sequence). This CDR3 comprises 13 residues. Trimming pared 0 bases from V and 2 bases from J, leaving 5 bases between. The CDR3 region has the DNA TGTGCCTGGAGTGTGGCGGGCAATCAGCCCCAGCATTTT. Translating it yields CAWSVAGNQPQHF.

The chain employs TRBV15 and TRBJ2-1; D is unclear. Germline V gene data show CDR1 as LNHNV and CDR2 as YYDKDF (reference sequence). V lost 0 bases, J lost 4 bases, and 19 bases lay in between. This CDR3 is 18 amino acids long. CDR3 DNA sequence: TGTGCCACCAGCAGAGAACCAGCCTCGGGTCCGGCATACAATGAGCAGTTCTTC. This translates into CATSREPASGPAYNEQFF.

There are a few counts of this clone. The chain combines TRBV30 with TRBJ1-2, with D unresolved. In germline, CDR1 is GTSNPN, CDR2 SVGIG (reference sequence). This CDR3 comprises 15 residues. The V end was cut by 1 base, the J end by 4 bases, with 16 bases between. CDR3 nucleotides: TGTGCCTGGAGTGCCGGTGCGTCGGGAGGCTATGGCTACACCTTC. It specifies CAWSAGASGGYGYTF.

This clone has only one observation. The V call is TRBV28, the J call TRBJ1-6, with D perhaps matching TRBD1 (6 bases). CDR1 MDHEN and CDR2 SYDVKM come from the germline V gene. V dropped 6 bases and J dropped 10 bases, with 19 bases sitting between them. The CDR3 has 15 residues. CDR3 in amino acids: CASRSPGRGVSPLHF. CDR3 in DNA: TGTGCCAGCAGATCCCCGGGCAGGGGAGTATCACCCCTCCACTTT. Together with reference TRBV28 and TRBJ1-6, the CDR3 gives the full variable domain: DVKVTQSSRYLVKRTGEKVFLECVQDMDHENMFWYRQDPGLGLRLIYFSYDVKMKEKGDIPEGYSVSREKKERFSLILESASTNQTSMYLCASRSPGRGVSPLHFGNGTRLTVT.